The 24 T cell receptor beta chains reported below all come from one sample, sequenced in a study of cytomegalovirus exposure and HLA in healthy donors. Amplification used 60 Vbeta primers and 13 Jbeta primers. Profiled with immunoSEQ multiplex PCR; TCRdb holds only in-frame clones, not every one. The sample lists roughly 200,000 clones; around 81% were seen once. The sequenced material came from PBMCs. Every receptor here comes from a man aged 25-45 years in good health and CMV-seronegative.

The rearrangement uses TRBV7-9 and TRBJ2-5, with 7 bases that match TRBD1. The J call may be incorrect, as the DNA end agrees better with TRBJ2-7. Germline loops: CDR1 SEHNR, CDR2 FQNEAQ (reference sequence). This CDR3 comprises 13 residues. CDR3 in amino acids: CASSSDRVYEQYF. Written as DNA, the CDR3 is TGTGCCAGCAGTTCAGACAGGGTGTACGAGCAGTACTTC.

The chain couples TRBV18 to TRBJ2-7, with D possibly matching TRBD2 (6 bases). The V end was cut by 0 bases, the J end by 0 bases, with 12 bases between. CDR3 size: 16 residues. Germline values: CDR1 KGHSH, CDR2 LQKENI. CDR3: CASSPPGLVSSYEQYF. CDR3 in DNA: TGTGCCAGCTCACCACCGGGACTGGTAAGCTCCTACGAGCAGTACTTC.

The gene calls are TRBV6-1 and TRBJ2-7; 10 bases match TRBD1. The CDR3 has 15 residues. V dropped 5 bases and J dropped 2; count of bases not matched to a gene: 6. Germline V gene sequence: CDR1 MNHNS, CDR2 SASEGT. The CDR3, as DNA: TGTGCCAGCAGTCCCCGGACAGGGGGAACCTACGAGCAGTACTTC. Amino acid sequence: CASSPRTGGTYEQYF.

This clone was recorded only once. The chain is built from TRBV6-5 and TRBJ2-7, with a possible D match to TRBD2 (7 bases). The length of the CDR3 is 14 residues. V lost 8 bases and J lost 0, with 14 bases in between. Germline CDR1 is MNHEY and CDR2 is SVGAGI. CDR3 protein: CASGGGRTSYEQYF. CDR3 DNA sequence: TGTGCCAGCGGGGGGGGGCGAACCTCCTACGAGCAGTACTTC.

The chain links TRBV9 to TRBJ1-5; D remains ambiguous. V lost 3 bases, J lost 2 bases, and 12 bases lay in between. Germline V lookup: CDR1 SGDLS, CDR2 YYNGEE. The CDR3 has 15 residues. CDR3 nucleotides: TGTGCCAGCAGCGCAGGAAGAGCGGGCAATCAGCCCCAGCATTTT. Amino acid sequence: CASSAGRAGNQPQHF.

This clone was seen a few times. V and J are TRBV14 and TRBJ1-1; weak D call: TRBD1 (5 bases). The CDR3 covers 13 residues. Trimming removed 0 bases at V and 6 bases at J, with 8 bases between. CDR1 is SGHDN, CDR2 FVKESK, per germline. The CDR3 DNA sequence: TGTGCCAGCAGCCAAGACAGGGTCCCTGAAGCTTTCTTT. This sequence encodes CASSQDRVPEAFF.

The chain joins TRBV29-1 to TRBJ2-1; 7 bases are shared with TRBD2. J gave up 0 bases and V 6 bases, and 8 bases lay outside the gene matches. This CDR3 has 15 amino acids. Germline-derived CDR1 and CDR2 are SQVTM and ANQGSEA. The CDR3 here is CSVRPSGYSYNEQFF. The CDR3, as DNA: TGCAGCGTGCGACCTAGCGGTTACTCCTACAATGAGCAGTTCTTC.

The J gene is TRBJ2-7, the V gene TRBV7-3; 10 bases agree with TRBD2. This CDR3 has 15 residues. Trimming took 5 bases from V and 3 from J; bases not matched to a gene: 7. Germline loops: CDR1 SGHTA, CDR2 FQGTGA. CDR3 loop: CASSQAGTSDYEQYF. CDR3 DNA: TGTGCCAGCAGCCAAGCCGGGACTAGCGACTACGAGCAGTACTTC.

The V call is TRBV5-4, the J call TRBJ2-5, with D possibly TRBD1 on 6 matching bases. The CDR3 is made up of 15 amino acids. Germline CDR1 SGHNT, CDR2 YYREEE (reference sequence). V was trimmed by 0 bases and J by 4 bases, leaving 13 bases between them. The CDR3 DNA sequence: TGTGCCAGCAGCTTGGTCGGGGCAGGGGTAGAGACCCAGTACTTC. Residues: CASSLVGAGVETQYF.

V gene TRBV5-6 combines with J gene TRBJ1-1; 7 bases fit TRBD1. Unmatched junction bases numbered 13, after V lost 5 bases and J lost 6 bases. The CDR3 is 15 residues long. Germline V lookup: CDR1 SGHDT, CDR2 YYEEEE. For the CDR3, the DNA is TGTGCCAGCAGTTCCCCACAGGGGCCCGCCGCTGAAGCTTTCTTT. The encoded protein is CASSSPQGPAAEAFF.

V gene TRBV5-4 combines with J gene TRBJ2-3; 10 nucleotides match TRBD2. The germline gives CDR1 SGHNT, CDR2 YYREEE (reference sequence). With 0 bases clipped from V and 2 bases from J, the junction kept 6 bases outside the gene matches. The CDR3 is made up of 17 amino acids. CDR3 amino acids: CASSLVRLAGDTDTQYF. For the CDR3, the DNA is TGTGCCAGCAGCTTGGTCCGGCTAGCGGGAGACACAGATACGCAGTATTTT.

V is TRBV27 and J is TRBJ2-3, with 8 bases identical to TRBD1. V lost 0 bases, J lost 7 bases, and 9 bases stayed unmatched. The CDR3 has 16 amino acids. The V gene's germline CDR1 is MNHEY and CDR2 SMNVEV (reference sequence). The CDR3 DNA sequence: TGTGCCAGCAGTTTATCGTTAGGACAGGGCCCGAATACGCAGTATTTT. Residues: CASSLSLGQGPNTQYF.

The V call is TRBV29-1, the J call TRBJ1-1; TRBD1 might be the D (5 bases). The V gene lost 8 bases and the J gene lost 5 bases, with 12 bases spanning the gap. CDR3 length: 11 residues. Germline V gene data show CDR1 as SQVTM and CDR2 as ANQGSEA. The CDR3 sequence is CSTSGGTEAFF. As DNA, the CDR3 is TGCAGCACCAGCGGGGGTACTGAAGCTTTCTTT.

The chain carries TRBV4-1 and TRBJ1-1; D call uncertain. CDR3 length: 14 amino acids. In germline, CDR1 is MGHRA, CDR2 YSYEKL. Trimming stripped 1 base from V and 1 base from J, with 7 bases between. The DNA of the CDR3 is TGCGCCAGCAGCCAAGTCCCGGGGAACACTGAAGCTTTCTTT. Translation: CASSQVPGNTEAFF.

The chain has TRBV2 and TRBJ1-5, with TRBD1 matching 10 bases. This CDR3 comprises 15 residues. J lost 4 bases, V lost 7 bases, and 7 bases had no gene match. Germline loops: CDR1 SNHLY, CDR2 FYNNEI. The CDR3 loop reads CASKDRGLGNQPQHF. CDR3 DNA: TGTGCCAGCAAAGACAGGGGGCTGGGTAATCAGCCCCAGCATTTT.

The rearrangement links TRBV7-2 to TRBJ2-2, with D perhaps TRBD1 (5 bases). The V gene's germline CDR1 is SGHTA and CDR2 FQGNSA. The CDR3 runs to 16 residues. Trimming took off 2 bases at V and 0 bases at J, with 10 bases between the two ends. The CDR3, as DNA: TGTGCCAGCAGCTTAACGGCGACAGCGAACACCGGGGAGCTGTTTTTT. As protein: CASSLTATANTGELFF.

This chain connects TRBV6-5 to TRBJ2-7, with TRBD2 matching 10 bases. The length of the CDR3 is 14 residues. CDR1 and CDR2 (germline): MNHEY, SVGAGI. The V segment lost 5 bases and the J segment 5 bases; nucleotides outside the gene matches: 6. CDR3 in DNA: TGTGCCAGCAGTCACCTAGCGGGAGTTAACGAGCAGTACTTC. Its protein product is CASSHLAGVNEQYF.

This chain joins TRBV6-4 and TRBJ2-1; TRBD2 matches 9 bases. The CDR3 is 15 residues long. J gave up 5 bases and V 4 bases, and 6 bases lay outside the gene matches. The germline gives CDR1 MRHNA, CDR2 SNTAGT. As DNA, the CDR3 is TGTGCCAGCAGTGTAAAAGCGGGAGGACACAATGAGCAGTTCTTC. It translates to CASSVKAGGHNEQFF.

The gene calls are TRBV28 and TRBJ2-2; D uncertain. V was pared by 7 bases and J by 1 base, with 10 bases between. This CDR3 spans 14 amino acids. The germline gives CDR1 MDHEN, CDR2 SYDVKM. Written as DNA, the CDR3 is TGTGCCAGCAACACGGAGAAGAACACCGGGGAGCTGTTTTTT. Its protein product is CASNTEKNTGELFF.

The chain recombines TRBV2 with TRBJ2-7; 10 bases align to TRBD1. With V trimmed by 11 bases and J by 3 bases, 4 bases remained unmatched. CDR1 and CDR2 from the germline V gene are SNHLY and FYNNEI. The CDR3 has 12 amino acids. The CDR3 reads CAVGTGVYEQYF. The CDR3 DNA reads as TGTGCCGTGGGGACAGGGGTCTACGAGCAGTACTTC.

This sequence joins TRBV30 and TRBJ2-1; 8 nucleotides align to TRBD2. Germline CDR1 and CDR2: GTSNPN and SVGIG (reference sequence). The CDR3 has 12 amino acids. CDR3 in amino acids: CANHREGNEQFF. The CDR3 nucleotides are TGTGCAAACCATCGGGAGGGGAATGAGCAGTTCTTC.

CDR3 DNA: TGTGCCAGCAGTCAGGTCCTAAACACTGAAGCTTTCTTT. Translating gives CASSQVLNTEAFF. The chain is built from TRBV6-6 and TRBJ1-1; D ambiguous. CDR3 length equals 13 residues. Germline lookup yields CDR1 MNHNY and CDR2 SVGAGI (reference sequence). The ends were cut back, 5 bases at V and 2 bases at J, with 9 bases in the middle.

V gene TRBV25-1 combines with J gene TRBJ1-2, with a weak D call TRBD1 (6 bases). V lost 3 bases and J 6 bases, leaving 14 bases between the germline ends. CDR1 is MGHDK, CDR2 SYGVNS, per germline. This CDR3 is 14 amino acids long. The CDR3 loop reads CASSDSRGRDGYTF. In DNA form, the CDR3 reads TGTGCCAGCAGTGATTCCAGGGGCAGGGATGGCTACACCTTC.

This CDR3 is CASSVSSSYEQYF. CDR3 DNA sequence: TGTGCCAGCAGCGTATCTAGTTCCTACGAGCAGTACTTC. The rearrangement joins TRBV7-9 to TRBJ2-7; no clear D gene. Trimming removed 5 bases from V and 1 base from J, with 9 bases in between. The CDR3 has 13 residues. CDR1 is SEHNR and CDR2 is FQNEAQ in the germline V gene (reference sequence).